This TCR beta chain was retrieved from a study of radiation and T cells in renal cell carcinoma. The time point was: blood 2 weeks post-SBRT. The sample's treatment: 15 Gy SBRT to primary tumor, nephrectomy 4 weeks later. Sequencing was performed with immunoSEQ multiplex PCR; in TCRdb, only in-frame clones are kept and a portion is missing. The top ten clones hold roughly 5.9% of a sample with 100,000 to 150,000 clones, around 85% of them seen once. CDR1 LNHDA and CDR2 SQIVND come from the germline V gene (reference sequence). The CDR3 contains 17 residues. The V and J ends lost 3 bases and 5 bases, in that order; junction bases with no gene match: 12.

The rearrangement joins TRBV19 to TRBJ2-5, with 10 bases matching TRBD2. The receptor's source is a man aged 50-60 years with renal cell carcinoma. Sequences were derived from blood, sampled from a patient whose treatment included radiotherapy and nephrectomy. The CDR3 is CASSMGLARGLGETQYF. CDR3 DNA sequence: TGTGCCAGTAGTATGGGACTAGCGAGGGGGTTAGGGGAGACCCAGTACTTC. The whole variable domain, filled in from reference TRBV19 and TRBJ2-5, reads DGGITQSPKYLFRKEGQNVTLSCEQNLNHDAMYWYRQDPGQGLRLIYYSQIVNDFQKGDIAEGYSVSREKKESFPLTVTSAQKNPTAFYLCASSMGLARGLGETQYFGPGTRLLVL.